These 10 T cell receptor beta chains share one sample of origin, sequenced in a study of beta chain features in type 1 diabetes. Whole-study findings and limits: TCRB CDR3 length was moderately but significantly reduced in all four CD4+ subsets of Type 1 diabetes patients.

Investigators reverse transcribed all isolated RNA, so they sequenced expressed TCRB transcripts. Some clones are missing from TCRdb's copy, which holds only in-frame ones; the method was immunoSEQ multiplex PCR. The sample lists about 280,000 clones, about 15% occurring once. What these receptors recognize is not known. Sequencing was performed on naive CD4+ T cells from blood. The receptors shown here come from a man aged 18 to 35 with type 1 diabetes.

The chain carries TRBV30 and TRBJ2-7; 7 bases are a match to TRBD1. The CDR3 has 13 residues. Germline assignment: CDR1 GTSNPN and CDR2 SVGIG (reference sequence). J was trimmed by 0 bases and V by 3 bases; bases with no gene match: 2. In DNA form, the CDR3 reads TGTGCCTGGAGGACAGGGTCCTCCTACGAGCAGTACTTC. It codes for CAWRTGSSYEQYF. The full variable domain, its missing parts supplied by reference TRBV30 and TRBJ2-7, is SQTIHQWPATLVQPVGSPLSLECTVEGTSNPNLYWYRQAAGRGLQLLFYSVGIGQISSEVPQNLSASRPQDRQFILSSKKLLLSDSGFYLCAWRTGSSYEQYFGPGTRLTVT.

This clone has more than one count but fewer than ten. The CDR3 region is CASSLGRSSGIYEQYF. CDR3 in DNA: TGTGCCAGCAGCTTAGGTCGGTCTAGCGGAATCTACGAGCAGTACTTC. The J gene is TRBJ2-7, the V gene TRBV7-2; 7 bases map to TRBD2. V was pared by 1 base and J by 3 bases, with 9 bases of the junction left unmatched. Germline V gene sequence: CDR1 SGHTA, CDR2 FQGNSA. There are 16 residues in the CDR3.

This clone was seen only a few times. This sequence joins TRBV28 and TRBJ2-7, with TRBD2 as a possible D gene (5 bases). V shed 6 bases and J shed 4 bases, with 13 bases lying between them. The CDR3 runs 13 residues. Looked up from germline, CDR1 is MDHEN and CDR2 is SYDVKM. CDR3 sequence: CASRFGSLYEQYF. CDR3 DNA: TGTGCCAGCAGGTTTGGGAGTCTATACGAGCAGTACTTC.

This clone has only a few counts. The CDR3 region is CASSLTGERQPQHF. The CDR3 DNA sequence: TGTGCCAGCAGCTTAACGGGGGAGCGGCAGCCCCAGCATTTT. This chain links TRBV11-2 with TRBJ1-5; D may be TRBD1 (5 bases). The CDR3 runs 14 residues. Germline V lookup: CDR1 SGHAT, CDR2 FQNNGV. V dropped 2 bases and J dropped 7 bases, with 12 bases sitting between them.

This clone was detected only a few times. The CDR3 DNA sequence: TGTGCCAGCAGCTTAGTTGGAGGGGCCTCCTACGAGCAGTACTTC. This encodes CASSLVGGASYEQYF. V gene TRBV7-2 combines with J gene TRBJ2-7; tentatively, D is TRBD2 (6 bases). The germline CDR1 and CDR2 sequences are SGHTA and FQGNSA. V lost 1 base and J lost 0, with 10 bases in between. This CDR3 comprises 15 residues.

This clone came up a few times. This chain links TRBV4-3 with TRBJ1-4; D may be TRBD1 (6 bases). Germline CDR1 is LGHNA and CDR2 is YSLEER. This CDR3 is built from 15 residues. Trimming removed 1 base from V and 6 bases from J, with 12 bases in between. As DNA, the CDR3 is TGCGCCAGCAGCCAAGGGAACAGGGCGCATGAAAAACTGTTTTTT. Translation gives CASSQGNRAHEKLFF.

This clone has more than one count but fewer than ten. The genes are TRBV25-1 and TRBJ1-1, with D unresolved. Looked up from germline, CDR1 is MGHDK and CDR2 is SYGVNS. Trimming pared 4 bases from V and 4 bases from J, leaving 10 bases between. This CDR3 comprises 13 residues. CDR3 nucleotides: TGTGCCAGCAGTGCTAGGCGGAGCACTGAAGCTTTCTTT. It translates to CASSARRSTEAFF.

Only a few counts were recorded for this clone. This chain uses TRBV4-1 with TRBJ2-7; a weak D match, TRBD2 (7 bases). V dropped 5 bases and J dropped 0 bases, with 17 bases sitting between them. Germline V lookup: CDR1 MGHRA, CDR2 YSYEKL. The CDR3 consists of 16 residues. Here the CDR3 reads CASSAGAGANSYEQYF. For the CDR3, the DNA is TGCGCCAGCAGCGCGGGGGCTGGGGCGAACTCCTACGAGCAGTACTTC.

V usage is TRBV19 and J usage is TRBJ2-7; D is unclear. This CDR3 spans 13 amino acids. Per germline, CDR1 LNHDA and CDR2 SQIVND (reference sequence). Trimming pared 7 bases from V and 7 bases from J, leaving 17 bases between. The CDR3 loop reads CASNSRSCLEQYF. As DNA, the CDR3 is TGTGCCAGTAACTCGAGATCTTGTTTGGAGCAGTACTTC.

The chain employs TRBV6-5 and TRBJ1-1, with 9 nucleotides matching TRBD1. The CDR3 is 14 amino acids. V lost 7 bases, J lost 4 bases, and 7 bases stayed unmatched. Germline loops: CDR1 MNHEY, CDR2 SVGAGI. DNA for the CDR3: TGTGCCAGCATGCTACAGGGGGCCGGCACTGAAGCTTTCTTT. Amino acid sequence: CASMLQGAGTEAFF.